This T cell receptor (beta chain) was identified in a study of blood T cell repertoires in COVID-19. Turning to the study itself: Whether acute or convalescent, the COVID-19 samples came from the United States, Italy and Spain. Sources were T cells, B-cell-depleted T cells, or PBMCs; the material itself was cDNA or gDNA.

Participant age was roughly 18 to 100 years, and participants resided in 24 US areas. The recovered donors of Cohort 3 showed two negative PCRs, clearance, or symptom resolution. The protocol was immunoSEQ multiplex PCR, while the TCRdb copy is restricted to in-frame clones and leaves out a portion. The sample lists about 170,000 clones, approximately 87% seen once, with under 4.5% in the top ten. The sequencing input was PBMCs or T cells enriched from blood (not recorded which). The TCR sequence derives from a woman in her fifties or sixties who had recovered from COVID-19.

CDR3 nucleotide sequence: TGCGCCTACGGTGTCGGGGGACGGACCGATAATTCACCCCTCCACTTT. Amino acids: CAYGVGGRTDNSPLHF. The chain couples TRBV5-1 to TRBJ1-6; maybe TRBD1 (5 bases). Trimming left V 10 bases short and J 5 bases short, with 22 bases between. Germline V gene lookup returns CDR1 SGHRS and CDR2 YFSETQ. The CDR3 totals 16 residues.